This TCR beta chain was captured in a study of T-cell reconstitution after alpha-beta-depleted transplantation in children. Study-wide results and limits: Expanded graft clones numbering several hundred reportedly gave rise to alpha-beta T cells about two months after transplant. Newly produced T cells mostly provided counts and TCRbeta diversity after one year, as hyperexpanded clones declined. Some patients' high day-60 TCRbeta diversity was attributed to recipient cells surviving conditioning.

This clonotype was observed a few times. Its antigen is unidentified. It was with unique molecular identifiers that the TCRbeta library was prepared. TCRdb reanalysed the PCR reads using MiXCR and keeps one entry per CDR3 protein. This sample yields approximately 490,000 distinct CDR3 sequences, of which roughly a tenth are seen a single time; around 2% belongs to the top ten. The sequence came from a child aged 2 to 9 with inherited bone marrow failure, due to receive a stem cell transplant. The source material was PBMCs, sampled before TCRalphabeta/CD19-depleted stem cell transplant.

The CDR3 DNA is TGTGCCAGCAGCTTATGGGGGGAGAACACTGAAGCTTTCTTT. It codes for CASSLWGENTEAFF. This chain joins TRBV11-2 and TRBJ1-1; perhaps TRBD1 as D (5 bases). The CDR3 sequence is 14 residues long. The ends were cut back, 2 bases at V and 1 base at J, with 8 bases in the middle. Germline V gives CDR1 SGHAT, CDR2 FQNNGV. Supplemented by reference TRBV11-2 and TRBJ1-1, the full variable domain reads EAGVAQSPRYKIIEKRQSVAFWCNPISGHATLYWYQQILGQGPKLLIQFQNNGVVDDSQLPKDRFSAERLKGVDSTLKIQPAKLEDSAVYLCASSLWGENTEAFFGQGTRLTVV.